This T cell receptor (beta chain) came from a study of tumor-infiltrating lymphocytes in primary liver carcinoma (dated by TCRdb to 2017 to 2019). At the level of the whole study: Four or five patients with histopathologically diagnosed primary liver carcinoma underwent surgical resection in China between late 2015 and March 2016. Of the five patients (three men and two women, aged 30 to 69 years), four had hepatocellular carcinoma and one had combined HCC and intrahepatic cholangiocarcinoma. The tumors of the five patients were staged as T1-T3 N0M0, with maximum diameters ranging from roughly 4 to 10 cm. Each sample produced about 3.5 to 8 million productive TCRbeta reads, and read depth showed no significant difference between tissue types. TCRbeta repertoire sequencing, expression microarrays and whole-exome sequencing were combined in the study across five regions of each liver tumor, with adjacent normal tissue and blood also included. A total of 35 specimens from 5 patients underwent TCRbeta repertoire sequencing, comprising around 25 tumor regions, 5 adjacent noncancerous liver tissues and 5 peripheral blood samples. Technical replicate repertoires showed high reproducibility, with mean shared-clone rates approximately 0.89 and correlation coefficients above 0.98. Here is what the overall study found, with its caveats: The top 250 clones made up a significantly larger repertoire fraction in tumors than in blood (p = 0.039). Since the samples were bulk and unsorted, there was no way to compare CD4+ and CD8+ T cell repertoires. The study included only four to six patients, and the authors note findings should be validated in a larger study. Repertoire overlap was found to be higher between tumor regions (mean approximately 35%) than between tumor-adjacent (around 17%) or tumor-blood (roughly 15%) pairs, consistent with antigen-driven expansion. Because only the TCR beta chain was sequenced and unpaired alpha chains were not captured, true repertoire diversity is likely underestimated.

TRIzol reagent was used to extract blood RNA from unsorted whole blood, while the DNeasy Blood & Tissue kit provided the germline DNA. Patients had chronic HBV infection and were treatment-naive at sampling. Before surgery, 3 to 5 milliliters of peripheral blood were drawn into K2EDTA tubes. Using a constant-region primer and ProtoScript II reverse transcriptase, TCRbeta-specific cDNA was reverse-transcribed from approximately 500 ng total RNA. Construction of the TCRbeta libraries relied on three nested rounds of multiplex PCR, following a slightly modified ARM-PCR procedure. The first two PCR rounds used multiplex TRBV1-TRBV30 forward primers with a Cbeta reverse primer, each for 10 cycles. Sample barcodes and Illumina adapters were added in a final 25-cycle PCR with Deep VentR polymerase. Amplicons of 200-500 bp were gel-purified with a QIAquick gel extraction kit before sequencing. An Illumina HiSeq 2500 was used to sequence the TCRbeta amplicons, generating 250-bp paired-end reads. Per the authors' processing: Trimmomatic v0.33 was used to quality-trim the reads, and FLASH v1.2.11 was used to merge paired reads so that full CDR3 sequences could be recovered. V, D and J germline segments were assigned to the rearranged TCRbeta sequences using MiGEC v1.2.1b. VDJtools v1.0.0 computed clonotype statistics and Shannon-Wiener diversity indices. To reduce sampling bias, subsequent analyses other than the diversity analysis used only the 250 most abundant clonotypes in each sample. TCRdb reprocessed the public reads (quality trimming at Q25 with fastp, clone calling with MiXCR) and kept in-frame beta chains. Rows with one shared CDR3 protein collapse into an entry with the most common genes and DNA. TCRdb assigned the V and J calls; the authors' analysis was not used. For this sample there are more than 150,000 distinct CDR3 sequences; less than 65% appear just once. Jointly, the top ten make up 72% of the sample.

Ends trimmed: V by 6 bases, J by 4 bases; bases unmatched to a gene: 8. From the cysteine up to the phenylalanine, the CDR3 has a length of 15 residues. Only CDR3 DNA remains: 45 bases, in frame from the first base. A note on this clonotype: It has no known antigen specificity. No quality values exist for individual bases; no much larger clone is one base distant.

Sample: peripheral blood. This TCR was recovered from a man aged 35-49 years with primary liver carcinoma and hepatitis B virus infection. Here the chain combines TRBV12-3 or TRBV12-4 and TRBJ2-3, with TRBD2 identical over 9 junction bases. The bases read TGTGCCAGCAGACCTACTAGCGGGTTCGCAGATACGCAGTATTTT. Its protein is CASRPTSGFADTQYF.